One sample yielded the 29 T cell receptor beta chains listed below, sequenced in a study of vaccination effects on CD4 cells after COVID-19. With the ViraFEST assay, the study expanded antigen-specific CD4+ T cells using viral peptide pools, then sequenced them. Culture lasted 10 days before CD4+ T cell isolation. Vaccinated participants had no history of SARS-CoV-2 infection and tested negative for nucleocapsid antibodies. Sequencing used immunoSEQ multiplex PCR; TCRdb keeps in-frame clones, though not all of them. Among tens of thousands of clones listed, approximately 76% were seen once. These receptors lack a known antigen. The sequencing here drew on CD4+ T cells from PBMCs cultured with HCoV-NL63 spike peptides, taken before COVID-19 vaccination. The receptors shown here come from a human donor who received a COVID-19 vaccine.

The genes are TRBV7-9 and TRBJ2-1, with 9 positions matching TRBD1. Per the germline V gene, CDR1 is SEHNR and CDR2 is FQNEAQ (reference sequence). The CDR3 is 15 amino acids. Trimming cost V 5 bases and J 8 bases; bases outside gene matches: 10. The CDR3 protein is CASSRWTGEADEQFF. Here the CDR3 DNA reads TGTGCCAGCAGCCGATGGACAGGGGAGGCTGATGAGCAGTTCTTC.

V usage is TRBV3-1 (or the pseudogene TRBV3-2) and J usage is TRBJ1-1, with D perhaps TRBD1 (6 bases). V dropped 2 bases and J dropped 4 bases, with 14 bases sitting between them. Germline V gene sequence: CDR1 LGHDT, CDR2 YNNKEL (reference sequence). This CDR3 spans 15 amino acids. The CDR3 nucleotides read TGTGCCAGCAGCCAATCAGGGGCCCGGGGCACTGAAGCTTTCTTT. This encodes CASSQSGARGTEAFF.

The rearrangement joins TRBV6-1 to TRBJ2-5; D call uncertain. Between the trimmed V and J ends, which lost 3 bases and 0 bases, there was a span of 11 bases. This CDR3 spans 15 amino acids. The germline V gene encodes CDR1 MNHNS and CDR2 SASEGT. The CDR3: CASSDLRAYQETQYF. In nucleotides, the CDR3 is TGTGCCAGCAGTGACCTCCGGGCGTACCAAGAGACCCAGTACTTC.

This clone was observed once. This sequence joins TRBV30 and TRBJ2-5; tentative D call: TRBD1 (6 bases). Trimming removed 3 bases at V and 4 bases at J, with 18 bases between. Germline CDR1 GTSNPN, CDR2 SVGIG (reference sequence). CDR3 length: 15 amino acids. CDR3 loop: CAWRPPGVGRETQYF. The CDR3 region has the DNA TGTGCCTGGAGGCCCCCAGGGGTGGGACGAGAGACCCAGTACTTC.

The chain recombines TRBV11-2 with TRBJ2-2; TRBD1 matches at 7 bases. The germline V gene encodes CDR1 SGHAT and CDR2 FQNNGV. Trimming cost V 4 bases and J 1 base; bases outside gene matches: 9. The CDR3 spans 17 residues. This CDR3 is CASSSKLTGVNTGELFF. The CDR3 coding sequence is TGTGCCAGCAGCTCCAAGCTCACAGGGGTGAACACCGGGGAGCTGTTTTTT.

The chain employs TRBV5-8 and TRBJ1-3, with D perhaps TRBD1 (6 bases). CDR3 length: 17 residues. Trimming stripped 0 bases from V and 0 bases from J, with 13 bases between. Germline-derived CDR1 and CDR2 are SGHTS and YDEGEE. The CDR3 DNA reads TGTGCCAGCAGCTTGGAATTGGGGGCTCCCTCTGGAAACACCATATATTTT. This encodes CASSLELGAPSGNTIYF. Full variable domain (outside the CDR3, taken from reference TRBV5-8 and TRBJ1-3): EAGVTQSPTHLIKTRGQQATLRCSPISGHTSVYWYQQALGLGLQFLLWYDEGEERNRGNFPPRFSGRQFPNYSSELNVNALELEDSALYLCASSLELGAPSGNTIYFGEGSWLTVV.

The gene calls are TRBV6-5 and TRBJ1-4; TRBD1 matches at 10 bases. The CDR3 is 14 residues long. J was trimmed by 7 bases and V by 6 bases; bases with no gene match: 5. Germline-derived CDR1 and CDR2 are MNHEY and SVGAGI. The CDR3 region is CASSRQGASEKLFF. The CDR3 DNA sequence: TGTGCCAGCAGCCGACAGGGGGCTAGTGAAAAACTGTTTTTT.

CDR3: CASRNRGNTEAFF. CDR3 bases: TGTGCCAGCAGAAACAGGGGGAACACTGAAGCTTTCTTT. The chain uses TRBV25-1 and TRBJ1-1; 7 bases are a match to TRBD1. Germline assignment: CDR1 MGHDK and CDR2 SYGVNS. This CDR3 has 13 amino acids. Trimming at V came to 6 bases and at J to 1 base, leaving 2 bases not matched to a gene.

J is TRBJ1-3 and V is TRBV6-1; unclear D gene. Germline CDR1 reads MNHNS; CDR2 reads SASEGT. V was trimmed by 2 bases and J by 0 bases, leaving 11 bases between them. This CDR3 region has 16 residues. CDR3 loop: CASSESFKSSGNTIYF. The DNA for the CDR3 is TGTGCCAGCAGTGAATCGTTTAAGAGCTCTGGAAACACCATATATTTT.

The genes are TRBV6-2 or TRBV6-3 and TRBJ2-4, with TRBD1 identical over 8 bases. Per germline, CDR1 MNHEY and CDR2 SVGEGT. The CDR3 is 15 residues long. The ends lost 2 bases at V and 4 bases at J; junction bases unmatched: 4. The CDR3 DNA sequence: TGTGCCAGCAGTTACCTACAGGGGGTGAAAAACATTCAGTACTTC. This encodes CASSYLQGVKNIQYF.

This clone was counted between two and nine times. J is TRBJ1-2 and V is TRBV10-1, with D possibly TRBD1 on 6 matching bases. The V and J ends lost 8 bases and 1 base respectively, with 11 bases between them. CDR1 WNHNN and CDR2 SYGVQD come from the germline V gene (reference sequence). The CDR3 extends over 13 amino acids. The CDR3 DNA follows: TGCGCCAGCGGAAAGGACAGTAACTATGGCTACACCTTC. It translates to CASGKDSNYGYTF.

This clone has only one observation. The J gene is TRBJ1-6, the V gene TRBV6-1; 7 bases agree with TRBD1. V shed 5 bases, J shed 7 bases, and the junction held 5 bases outside the gene matches. Germline lookup yields CDR1 MNHNS and CDR2 SASEGT. The CDR3 length is 14 residues. CDR3 amino acids: CASSPPGGNSPLHF. In DNA form, the CDR3 reads TGTGCCAGCAGTCCCCCAGGGGGAAATTCACCCCTCCACTTT.

The chain recombines TRBV5-6 with TRBJ2-4; 12 bases match TRBD1. This CDR3 region has 14 residues. CDR1 is SGHDT, CDR2 YYEEEE, per germline. The junction had 2 bases not matched to a gene; V was cut back by 1 base and J by 9 bases. Here the CDR3 DNA reads TGTGCCAGCAGCTTGAAGGGACAGGGGGCCATTCAGTACTTC. Amino acids: CASSLKGQGAIQYF.

The chain recombines TRBV2 with TRBJ1-1, with D possibly being TRBD1 (5 bases). The CDR3 is 14 residues long. Germline loops: CDR1 SNHLY, CDR2 FYNNEI. The V end was cut by 3 bases, the J end by 4 bases, with 12 bases between. The CDR3 region is CASSETRVGTEAFF. DNA of the CDR3: TGTGCCAGCAGTGAGACCAGGGTAGGCACTGAAGCTTTCTTT.

The CDR3 DNA sequence: TGTGCCAGCAGTGAGCATCGCACAGGGGGCGAAAAACTGTTTTTT. The encoded protein is CASSEHRTGGEKLFF. V usage is TRBV25-1 and J usage is TRBJ1-4; 9 bases line up with TRBD1. V lost 3 bases to trimming and J lost 8 bases; unmatched junction nucleotides: 7. Germline-derived CDR1 and CDR2 are MGHDK and SYGVNS. There are 15 residues in the CDR3.

The chain combines TRBV5-8 with TRBJ2-5; D assignment may be TRBD1 or TRBD2 (5 bases each). V lost 3 bases and J 4 bases, leaving 13 bases between the germline ends. Per the germline V gene, CDR1 is SGHTS and CDR2 is YDEGEE. CDR3 length: 14 amino acids. CDR3: CASSSQDGGETQYF. The CDR3 nucleotides read TGTGCCAGCAGCTCGCAGGATGGGGGAGAGACCCAGTACTTC. The whole variable domain, remainder taken from reference TRBV5-8 and TRBJ2-5, is EAGVTQSPTHLIKTRGQQATLRCSPISGHTSVYWYQQALGLGLQFLLWYDEGEERNRGNFPPRFSGRQFPNYSSELNVNALELEDSALYLCASSSQDGGETQYFGPGTRLLVL.

This clone appeared a few times. CDR3 loop: CALGAPYQETQYF. The CDR3 DNA sequence: TGTGCCCTGGGGGCACCGTACCAAGAGACCCAGTACTTC. V is TRBV30 and J is TRBJ2-5; possible D gene TRBD1, 6 bases. There are 13 residues in the CDR3. V lost 8 bases, J lost 0 bases, and 13 bases lay in between. Germline loops: CDR1 GTSNPN, CDR2 SVGIG (reference sequence).

The chain couples TRBV7-2 to TRBJ2-3; D is unclear. From germline, CDR1 is SGHTA and CDR2 FQGNSA. The length of the CDR3 is 14 residues. V was trimmed by 5 bases and J by 0 bases, leaving 9 bases between them. DNA of the CDR3: TGTGCCAGCAGCCCAGGTTGGAGCACAGATACGCAGTATTTT. It yields the protein CASSPGWSTDTQYF. Together with reference TRBV7-2 and TRBJ2-3, the CDR3 gives the full variable domain: GAGVSQSPSNKVTEKGKDVELRCDPISGHTALYWYRQSLGQGLEFLIYFQGNSAPDKSGLPSDRFSAERTGGSVSTLTIQRTQQEDSAVYLCASSPGWSTDTQYFGPGTRLTVL.

CDR3: CASSSSHGNTEAFF. CDR3 DNA sequence: TGTGCCAGCAGCTCTTCACACGGGAACACTGAAGCTTTCTTT. The V gene is TRBV7-3, the J gene TRBJ1-1; D is unclear. The V end was cut by 4 bases, the J end by 1 base, with 10 bases between. The CDR3 runs to 14 residues. CDR1 is SGHTA, CDR2 FQGTGA, per germline. The full variable domain, completed using reference TRBV7-3 and TRBJ1-1, is GAGVSQTPSNKVTEKGKYVELRCDPISGHTALYWYRQSLGQGPEFLIYFQGTGAADDSGLPNDRFFAVRPEGSVSTLKIQRTERGDSAVYLCASSSSHGNTEAFFGQGTRLTVV.

The chain carries TRBV5-1 and TRBJ1-2; tentative D call: TRBD1 (5 bases). The CDR3 totals 13 residues. Germline V gene lookup returns CDR1 SGHRS and CDR2 YFSETQ. With 4 bases removed from V and 8 bases from J, the gap between germline ends came to 15 bases. The CDR3 coding sequence is TGCGCCAGCAGCCCGGGGCCCGATGGAGGCTACACCTTC. Residues: CASSPGPDGGYTF.

The V and J genes are TRBV7-9 and TRBJ2-5, with D uncertain. Deletions cut 5 bases from V and 5 bases from J, with 9 bases between. Germline V CDR1 and CDR2: SEHNR, FQNEAQ (reference sequence). The CDR3 extends over 12 amino acids. Here the CDR3 DNA reads TGTGCCAGCAGCCGCGTATCCGAGACCCAGTACTTC. Its translation is CASSRVSETQYF.

The table lists this clone with a few counts. The chain carries TRBV4-1 and TRBJ1-5; D is unresolved. Between the trimmed V and J ends, which lost 1 base and 4 bases, there was a span of 8 bases. This CDR3 is built from 14 residues. From germline, CDR1 is MGHRA and CDR2 YSYEKL. CDR3 bases: TGCGCCAGCAGCCAAGTGATAGCGAATCAGCCCCAGCATTTT. It specifies CASSQVIANQPQHF.

V is TRBV29-1 and J is TRBJ2-1; TRBD2 matches 7 bases. V dropped 4 bases and J dropped 1; count of bases not matched to a gene: 1. Germline V lookup: CDR1 SQVTM, CDR2 ANQGSEA. CDR3 length: 13 amino acids. The CDR3 DNA is TGCAGCGTTGGGCGGGGGTCCTACAATGAGCAGTTCTTC. Protein sequence: CSVGRGSYNEQFF.

The chain couples TRBV18 to TRBJ2-5; 7 bases match TRBD1. The length of the CDR3 is 14 residues. J gave up 4 bases and V 4 bases, and 6 bases lay outside the gene matches. Looked up from germline, CDR1 is KGHSH and CDR2 is LQKENI. CDR3 nucleotide sequence: TGTGCCAGCTCACGGACAGGAATCTTAGAGACCCAGTACTTC. Translating it yields CASSRTGILETQYF.

There are a few counts of this clone. The chain joins TRBV24-1 to TRBJ1-1; no definite D call. The CDR3 is 15 amino acids. Germline assignment: CDR1 KGHDR and CDR2 SFDVKD. V was pared by 5 bases and J by 1 base, with 13 bases between. This chain's CDR3 is CATSAKRLRNTEAFF. In DNA form, the CDR3 reads TGTGCCACCAGTGCCAAGAGACTCAGGAACACTGAAGCTTTCTTT.

There are a few counts of this clone. V gene TRBV6-5 combines with J gene TRBJ1-2; no reliable D call. Trimming removed 0 bases at V and 7 bases at J, with 15 bases between. Germline-derived CDR1 and CDR2 are MNHEY and SVGAGI. This CDR3 has 15 amino acids. The CDR3 region has the DNA TGTGCCAGCAGTTACTCTTCGACCCAAAGACGTGGCTACACCTTC. This encodes CASSYSSTQRRGYTF.

This rearrangement joins TRBV30 to TRBJ1-1; 7 bases are a match to TRBD1. CDR3 length: 14 amino acids. V shed 6 bases, J shed 0 bases, and the junction held 7 bases outside the gene matches. Germline V CDR1 and CDR2: GTSNPN, SVGIG (reference sequence). Here the CDR3 DNA reads TGTGCCTGCAATCCGACAGGGATGAACACTGAAGCTTTCTTT. Its translation is CACNPTGMNTEAFF.

This chain links TRBV18 with TRBJ2-7, with D perhaps TRBD1 (6 bases). Germline assignment: CDR1 KGHSH and CDR2 LQKENI. This CDR3 contains 14 residues. The ends were cut back, 4 bases at V and 5 bases at J, with 15 bases in the middle. The CDR3 region is CASSLTGTNNEQYV. Here the CDR3 DNA reads TGTGCCAGCTCACTTACCGGGACAAACAACGAGCAGTACGTC.

This rearrangement joins TRBV7-2 to TRBJ2-2, with unresolved D. There are 13 residues in the CDR3. The V end was cut by 3 bases, the J end by 6 bases, with 8 bases between. In germline, CDR1 is SGHTA, CDR2 FQGNSA. The CDR3 DNA is TGTGCCAGCAGCTTCAGTGTCGCCGGGGAGCTGTTTTTT. It codes for CASSFSVAGELFF.